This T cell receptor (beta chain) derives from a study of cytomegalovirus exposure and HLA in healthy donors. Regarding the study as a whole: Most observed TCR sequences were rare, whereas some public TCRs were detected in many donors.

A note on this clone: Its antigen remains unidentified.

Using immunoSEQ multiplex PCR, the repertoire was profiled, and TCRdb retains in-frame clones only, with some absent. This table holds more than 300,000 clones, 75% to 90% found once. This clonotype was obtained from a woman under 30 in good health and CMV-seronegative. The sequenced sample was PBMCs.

The CDR3 bases are TGCGCCAGTCAGCAGCAGGGACAGTACAATGAGCAGTTCTTC. Its translation is CASQQQGQYNEQFF. The chain combines TRBV5-1 with TRBJ2-1; 7 nucleotides line up with TRBD1. Germline lookup yields CDR1 SGHRS and CDR2 YFSETQ. V gave up 8 bases and J gave up 4 bases; unmatched junction bases: 9. CDR3 length: 14 residues.